The 32 T cell receptor beta chains presented below share a single source sample, sequenced in a study of blood T cell repertoires in COVID-19. Some clones are missing from TCRdb's copy, which holds only in-frame ones; the method was immunoSEQ multiplex PCR. The sample yields 200,000 to 250,000 clones, approximately 85% seen once. Source material: peripheral blood. These receptors all stem from a man at least 80 years old with acute or convalescent COVID-19.

The chain recombines TRBV19 with TRBJ1-5, with 8 bases lining up with TRBD1. The CDR3 is 16 amino acids. The J segment lost 2 bases and the V segment lost 7 bases, leaving 10 bases of the junction unmatched. CDR1 LNHDA and CDR2 SQIVND come from the germline V gene (reference sequence). CDR3 amino acids: CASIPTGVGGNQPQHF. CDR3 coding DNA: TGTGCCAGTATCCCGACAGGGGTGGGGGGCAATCAGCCCCAGCATTTT.

The chain combines TRBV20-1 with TRBJ1-1; the D gene is possibly TRBD1 (5 bases). The CDR3 has 12 residues. V shed 3 bases and J shed 8 bases, with 13 bases lying between them. Germline assignment: CDR1 DFQATT and CDR2 SNEGSKA (reference sequence). The CDR3 region has the DNA TGCAGTGCTAGTAGGGGTCAGGGCGAAGCTTTCTTT. This codes for CSASRGQGEAFF.

The chain employs TRBV24-1 and TRBJ2-1, with D tentatively TRBD2 (6 bases). The V gene lost 5 bases and the J gene lost 0 bases, with 10 bases spanning the gap. From germline, CDR1 is KGHDR and CDR2 SFDVKD. The CDR3 spans 15 residues. The DNA of the CDR3 is TGTGCCACCAGTGCGGACGGGAGCTCCTACAATGAGCAGTTCTTC. Translated, it gives CATSADGSSYNEQFF.

The chain carries TRBV28 and TRBJ1-1; a possible D gene is TRBD1 (6 bases). Trimming pared 3 bases from V and 6 bases from J, leaving 17 bases between. Looked up from germline, CDR1 is MDHEN and CDR2 is SYDVKM. The CDR3 spans 15 residues. DNA for the CDR3: TGTGCCAGCAGTTTTGGGGGCGCGAGTTTTTCTGAAGCTTTCTTT. Amino acid sequence: CASSFGGASFSEAFF.

The chain recombines TRBV28 with TRBJ1-2; 8 bases fit TRBD1. The CDR3 contains 13 residues. The ends lost 10 bases at V and 4 bases at J; junction bases unmatched: 8. Germline values: CDR1 MDHEN, CDR2 SYDVKM. The CDR3 region has the DNA TGTGCCACCCTCAGGGGGCTTGGCTATGGCTACACCTTC. Amino acids: CATLRGLGYGYTF.

The chain recombines TRBV28 with TRBJ2-1; 9 bases agree with TRBD2. CDR3 size: 17 residues. Germline V CDR1 and CDR2: MDHEN, SYDVKM. The trim removed 4 bases at V and 7 bases at J, leaving 14 bases unmatched. CDR3 sequence reads: CASSSPIAGVLRNEQFF. The CDR3 coding sequence is TGTGCCAGCAGTTCGCCCATAGCGGGAGTGTTGAGAAATGAGCAGTTCTTC. Together with reference TRBV28 and TRBJ2-1, the CDR3 gives the full variable domain: DVKVTQSSRYLVKRTGEKVFLECVQDMDHENMFWYRQDPGLGLRLIYFSYDVKMKEKGDIPEGYSVSREKKERFSLILESASTNQTSMYLCASSSPIAGVLRNEQFFGPGTRLTVL.

V gene TRBV19 combines with J gene TRBJ2-7, with 10 bases matching TRBD2. The CDR3 covers 15 residues. CDR1 is LNHDA and CDR2 is SQIVND in the germline V gene (reference sequence). Germline trimming cut 4 bases from V and 3 bases from J; bases unmatched to any gene: 6. CDR3 nucleotide sequence: TGTGCCAGTAGTAATTCAGCGGGAGGGAACTACGAGCAGTACTTC. It encodes CASSNSAGGNYEQYF.

As for this clone: Additional DNA sequences in this sample encode the identical CDR3. The genes are TRBV10-3 and TRBJ1-1; 8 nucleotides agree with TRBD1. The V gene end was trimmed by 6 bases and the J gene end by 1 base; junction bases not matched to a gene: 4. Germline CDR1 ENHRY, CDR2 SYGVKD. The CDR3 runs 14 residues. CDR3 in amino acids: CAISPDRGNTEAFF. Here the CDR3 DNA reads TGTGCCATCAGCCCCGACAGGGGGAACACTGAAGCTTTCTTT.

The chain uses TRBV23-1 and TRBJ1-5, with 7 bases identical to TRBD1. TRBV23-1 is an ORF, and what it does is uncertain. The V segment lost 4 bases and the J segment 0 bases; nucleotides outside the gene matches: 9. This CDR3 is 17 amino acids long. CDR3 loop: CASSRQGRGSSNQPQHF. The CDR3 DNA sequence: TGCGCCAGCAGTCGACAGGGCAGGGGGAGTAGCAATCAGCCCCAGCATTTT.

The chain joins TRBV3-1 (or the pseudogene TRBV3-2) to TRBJ2-7, with a tentative D call TRBD2 (5 bases). Germline V gene lookup returns CDR1 LGHDT and CDR2 YNNKEL (reference sequence). This CDR3 has 14 amino acids. Trimming cost V 2 bases and J 1 base, with 9 bases left between them. The CDR3 nucleotides are TGTGCCAGCAGCCAAACGGGGTCTTCCTACGAGCAGTACTTC. Amino acid sequence: CASSQTGSSYEQYF.

This chain links TRBV7-6 with TRBJ1-2; TRBD1 matches 8 bases. From germline, CDR1 is SGHVS and CDR2 FNYEAQ. The length of the CDR3 is 13 residues. Trimming at V came to 5 bases and at J to 4 bases, leaving 3 bases not matched to a gene. CDR3 in amino acids: CASSPGQGYGYTF. CDR3 bases: TGTGCCAGCAGCCCCGGACAGGGCTATGGCTACACCTTC. Drawing the rest from reference TRBV7-6 and TRBJ1-2, the complete variable domain is GAGVSQSPRYKVTKRGQDVALRCDPISGHVSLYWYRQALGQGPEFLTYFNYEAQQDKSGLPNDRFSAERPEGSISTLTIQRTEQRDSAMYRCASSPGQGYGYTFGSGTRLTVV.

The chain joins TRBV7-3 to TRBJ2-3; 9 nucleotides match TRBD2. The J segment lost 6 bases and the V segment lost 2 bases, leaving 3 bases of the junction unmatched. The length of the CDR3 is 14 residues. Per the germline V gene, CDR1 is SGHTA and CDR2 is FQGTGA. In nucleotides, the CDR3 is TGTGCCAGCAGCTTACTAGCGGGAAGGGATACGCAGTATTTT. Its protein product is CASSLLAGRDTQYF.

This sequence joins TRBV4-3 and TRBJ1-2; D might be TRBD1 (6 bases). The CDR3 has 14 residues. In germline, CDR1 is LGHNA, CDR2 YSLEER. V lost 1 base and J 3 bases, leaving 9 bases between the germline ends. The CDR3 sequence is CASSQGYRDYGYTF. In DNA form, the CDR3 reads TGCGCCAGCAGCCAAGGGTACAGGGACTATGGCTACACCTTC.

The chain has TRBV25-1 and TRBJ2-3; 7 bases are shared with TRBD2. CDR3 length equals 12 residues. The ends lost 6 bases at V and 5 bases at J; junction bases unmatched: 2. Germline CDR1 is MGHDK and CDR2 is SYGVNS. The CDR3 loop is CASRSSGDTQYF. CDR3 DNA: TGTGCCAGCAGGTCTAGCGGAGATACGCAGTATTTT.

This chain uses TRBV5-1 with TRBJ1-1; TRBD1 matches 10 bases. V trimming: 1 base; J trimming: 0 bases; junction bases outside the gene matches: 6. Germline V gene lookup returns CDR1 SGHRS and CDR2 YFSETQ. CDR3 size: 17 residues. This CDR3 is CASSLSGQGVLNTEAFF. The CDR3 DNA reads TGCGCCAGCAGCTTGAGCGGACAGGGGGTCTTGAACACTGAAGCTTTCTTT.

This chain connects TRBV28 to TRBJ1-1, with D tentatively TRBD1 (6 bases). V was cut by 7 bases and J by 5 bases, with 17 bases left in between. CDR1 MDHEN and CDR2 SYDVKM come from the germline V gene. This CDR3 comprises 14 residues. In DNA form, the CDR3 reads TGTGCCAGCACTTTTAGGGGGGGAAGGACTGAAGCTTTCTTT. Translated: CASTFRGGRTEAFF.

The V and J genes are TRBV9 and TRBJ2-1; D is unresolved. The CDR3 length is 11 residues. Germline values: CDR1 SGDLS, CDR2 YYNGEE. For the CDR3, the DNA is TGTGGGCGGAACTTCTACAATGAGCAGTTCTTC. Its protein product is CGRNFYNEQFF.

V and J are TRBV13 and TRBJ2-5, with unresolved D. V lost 5 bases to trimming and J lost 3 bases, with 13 bases between them. From germline, CDR1 is PRHDT and CDR2 FYEKMQ (reference sequence). The CDR3 runs to 14 residues. The CDR3 DNA follows: TGTGCCAGCAGCACCTTACACAAAAAAGAGACCCAGTACTTC. It is translated as CASSTLHKKETQYF.

The chain couples TRBV5-6 to TRBJ2-1; D perhaps matches TRBD2 (6 bases). Germline CDR1 reads SGHDT; CDR2 reads YYEEEE. The CDR3 has 18 residues. Between the trimmed V and J ends, which lost 0 bases and 8 bases, there was a span of 24 bases. CDR3 region: CASSLVGYPLANGDEQFF. CDR3 DNA: TGTGCCAGCAGCTTGGTTGGATACCCCCTAGCGAATGGCGATGAGCAGTTCTTC.

V is TRBV9 and J is TRBJ2-4; the match to TRBD2 covers 8 bases. Germline V gene lookup returns CDR1 SGDLS and CDR2 YYNGEE. The CDR3 contains 14 residues. Trimming cost V 3 bases and J 7 bases; bases outside gene matches: 6. For the CDR3, the DNA is TGTGCCAGCAGCGAACAGGGCGGGGGGAACATTCAGTACTTC. Amino acid sequence: CASSEQGGGNIQYF.

The chain is built from TRBV19 and TRBJ2-2, with D possibly matching TRBD1 (6 bases). CDR1 and CDR2 from the germline V gene are LNHDA and SQIVND (reference sequence). V was shortened by 7 bases and J by 5 bases, with 17 bases between the two germline ends. The CDR3 is made up of 15 amino acids. The CDR3, as DNA: TGTGCCAGTAACCCTAGGGGACATATGACCGGGGAGCTGTTTTTT. Its translation: CASNPRGHMTGELFF.

CDR3 in amino acids: CASSSPGTANYGYTF. For the CDR3, the DNA is TGTGCCAGCAGCTCACCAGGGACAGCCAACTATGGCTACACCTTC. The chain is built from TRBV5-4 and TRBJ1-2; 7 bases are shared with TRBD1. This CDR3 contains 15 residues. V trimming: 3 bases; J trimming: 2 bases; junction bases outside the gene matches: 7. Germline V CDR1 and CDR2: SGHNT, YYREEE (reference sequence).

V gene TRBV12-3 or TRBV12-4 combines with J gene TRBJ2-1; D is possibly TRBD2 (5 bases). Trimming took off 3 bases at V and 10 bases at J, with 13 bases between the two ends. The CDR3 runs to 13 residues. CDR3 coding DNA: TGTGCCAGCAGTTTGCTGGGGAGAGGCGAGCAGTTCTTC. It encodes CASSLLGRGEQFF.

This rearrangement joins TRBV5-6 to TRBJ1-2, with D maybe TRBD1 (5 bases). The CDR3 totals 17 residues. Trimming cost V 3 bases and J 7 bases, with 25 bases left between them. Germline V gene lookup returns CDR1 SGHDT and CDR2 YYEEEE. CDR3 nucleotide sequence: TGTGCCAGCAGCTCTTTACGGGTGTGGGGGACTCTCAGTGGCTACACCTTC. Its protein is CASSSLRVWGTLSGYTF.

This chain uses TRBV2 with TRBJ1-1; 7 nucleotides match TRBD1. Germline V gene sequence: CDR1 SNHLY, CDR2 FYNNEI. The trim removed 10 bases at V and 6 bases at J, leaving 8 bases unmatched. CDR3 length: 12 residues. The CDR3 DNA sequence: TGTGCCATTACAGGGGAATTGCCTGAAGCTTTCTTT. It translates to CAITGELPEAFF.

This chain joins TRBV2 and TRBJ2-5, with TRBD2 matching over 9 bases. The CDR3 runs to 14 residues. Germline V gene sequence: CDR1 SNHLY, CDR2 FYNNEI. With V trimmed by 4 bases and J by 5 bases, 5 bases remained unmatched. CDR3 sequence (DNA): TGTGCCAGCAGTGCCCCTAGCGGGATGGAGACCCAGTACTTC. Encoded protein: CASSAPSGMETQYF.

The rearrangement joins TRBV5-8 to TRBJ1-6, with a weak D call TRBD1 (5 bases). Looked up from germline, CDR1 is SGHTS and CDR2 is YDEGEE. Trimming pared 3 bases from V and 7 bases from J, leaving 17 bases between. The CDR3 loop spans 16 amino acids. The CDR3 protein is CASSSPGVRLNSPLHF. CDR3 coding DNA: TGTGCCAGCAGCTCCCCGGGGGTGAGGCTAAATTCACCCCTCCACTTT.

The V call is TRBV11-2, the J call TRBJ1-4; 9 nucleotides agree with TRBD1. The length of the CDR3 is 16 residues. From germline, CDR1 is SGHAT and CDR2 FQNNGV. J gave up 7 bases and V 5 bases, and 11 bases lay outside the gene matches. The CDR3 region is CASSPGQGGVSEKLFF. The CDR3 DNA reads as TGTGCCAGCAGCCCGGGACAGGGCGGAGTGAGTGAAAAACTGTTTTTT.

Comment on this clone: Other DNA sequences in the same sample also yield this CDR3. V gene TRBV28 combines with J gene TRBJ1-5, with 7 bases identical to TRBD1. The trim removed 8 bases at V and 4 bases at J, leaving 2 bases unmatched. CDR1 is MDHEN and CDR2 is SYDVKM in the germline V gene. The CDR3 contains 12 residues. CDR3 protein: CASRQGNQPQHF. The CDR3 DNA sequence: TGTGCCAGCCGACAGGGTAATCAGCCCCAGCATTTT. The full variable domain, in which reference TRBV28 and TRBJ1-5 provide the parts outside the CDR3, is DVKVTQSSRYLVKRTGEKVFLECVQDMDHENMFWYRQDPGLGLRLIYFSYDVKMKEKGDIPEGYSVSREKKERFSLILESASTNQTSMYLCASRQGNQPQHFGDGTRLSIL.

The rearrangement joins TRBV3-1 (or the pseudogene TRBV3-2) to TRBJ2-1; 8 bases match TRBD1. Germline V lookup: CDR1 LGHDT, CDR2 YNNKEL (reference sequence). The J segment lost 7 bases and the V segment lost 1 base, leaving 9 bases of the junction unmatched. This CDR3 region has 16 residues. DNA of the CDR3: TGTGCCAGCAGCCAAGGGGGACAGGCAGAGCCGAATGAGCAGTTCTTC. Protein: CASSQGGQAEPNEQFF.

In DNA, the CDR3 is TGTGCCAGCAGTCCCAATTTAACAGGGGATAATTCACCCCTCCACTTT. Protein sequence: CASSPNLTGDNSPLHF. The rearrangement joins TRBV28 to TRBJ1-6; TRBD1 matches at 7 bases. Germline V gene data show CDR1 as MDHEN and CDR2 as SYDVKM. V dropped 5 bases and J dropped 5; count of bases not matched to a gene: 9. The CDR3 totals 16 residues.

The rearrangement joins TRBV10-3 to TRBJ1-3, with D perhaps TRBD1 (6 bases). Between the trimmed V and J ends, which lost 10 bases and 0 bases, there was a span of 13 bases. This CDR3 has 14 residues. Germline V gene sequence: CDR1 ENHRY, CDR2 SYGVKD. The CDR3 region is CATWDTASGNTIYF. As DNA, the CDR3 is TGTGCCACTTGGGACACTGCCTCTGGAAACACCATATATTTT.